This entry concerns a single T cell receptor beta chain. The CDR3 is 15 amino acids. Between the trimmed V and J ends, which lost 4 bases and 0 bases, there was a span of 11 bases. CDR1 and CDR2 from the germline V gene are SGHNT and YYREEE (reference sequence). The table came from immunoSEQ multiplex PCR; TCRdb's copy has only in-frame clones and leaves some out. Of roughly 72,000 clones in the sample, over 75% were seen once. These data are taken from a study of T cells in localized non-small cell lung cancer. The TCR comes from a female donor at least 60 years old with stage I lung adenocarcinoma. The chain employs TRBV5-4 and TRBJ1-3, with a possible D match to TRBD1 (6 bases). This material consisted of peripheral blood, taken before any cancer treatment. The CDR3 is CASSRDTYSGNTIYF. In nucleotides, the CDR3 is TGTGCCAGCAGCCGGGACACCTACTCTGGAAACACCATATATTTT.